The 30 T cell receptor beta chains below come from one sample, sequenced in a study of cytomegalovirus exposure and HLA in healthy donors (dated by TCRdb to 2017 to 2019). Receptors were amplified or captured by the immunoSEQ multiplex PCR assay. A mixture of 60 forward primers for TCR Vbeta segments and 13 reverse primers for TCR Jbeta segments was used in the multiplex PCR. TCRdb obtained this table from immuneACCESS and retained in-frame rearrangements with V and J assigned. These tables miss some clones; where compared with another copy, unresolved V genes account for less than half of the shortfall, and the remainder is unexplained. Counted in this sample were approximately 160,000 clones; 65% to 70% of them appeared once. The ten largest make up less than 5% of the sample. Sequencing was done on a sample of PBMCs. The receptors come from a woman aged 18 to 35 in good health and CMV-seropositive.

The genes are TRBV6-6 and TRBJ2-7, with D uncertain. The CDR3 loop spans 13 amino acids. CDR1 is MNHNY, CDR2 SVGAGI, per germline (reference sequence). V was cut by 2 bases and J by 4 bases, with 9 bases left in between. The CDR3 region has the DNA TGTGCCAGCAGTTACGGCTCTCCATACGAGCAGTACTTC. Protein sequence: CASSYGSPYEQYF.

The chain recombines TRBV18 with TRBJ2-7, with D unresolved. The CDR3 spans 12 residues. The V end was cut by 2 bases, the J end by 6 bases, with 8 bases between. Germline V lookup: CDR1 KGHSH, CDR2 LQKENI. This CDR3 reads CASSPFSVEQYF. The CDR3 nucleotides are TGTGCCAGCTCACCATTTTCCGTCGAGCAGTACTTC.

The genes are TRBV5-1 and TRBJ1-1; TRBD1 might be the D (5 bases). The CDR3 totals 14 residues. V lost 0 bases, J lost 0 bases, and 6 bases lay in between. Germline V gene lookup returns CDR1 SGHRS and CDR2 YFSETQ. The CDR3 is CASSLETVNTEAFF. The CDR3 DNA sequence: TGCGCCAGCAGCTTGGAGACAGTGAACACTGAAGCTTTCTTT.

This sequence joins TRBV6-6 and TRBJ1-3; D possibly corresponds to TRBD1 (5 bases). The V end was cut by 5 bases, the J end by 0 bases, with 14 bases between. The CDR3 consists of 16 residues. The germline gives CDR1 MNHNY, CDR2 SVGAGI (reference sequence). CDR3 protein: CASSTPMTVSGNTIYF. The CDR3 coding sequence is TGTGCCAGCAGTACCCCCATGACAGTCTCTGGAAACACCATATATTTT.

V and J are TRBV4-2 and TRBJ1-2; no clear D gene. CDR1 is LGHNA and CDR2 is YNFKEQ in the germline V gene. V was pared by 4 bases and J by 3 bases, with 12 bases between. CDR3 length equals 14 residues. CDR3 loop: CASSPGPRDYGYTF. The CDR3 DNA reads as TGTGCCAGCAGCCCCGGCCCCCGGGACTATGGCTACACCTTC.

The sample holds one count of this clone. The J gene is TRBJ2-2, the V gene TRBV9; TRBD1 is a possible D gene (6 bases). The CDR3 covers 15 residues. The ends were cut back, 4 bases at V and 7 bases at J, with 17 bases in the middle. CDR1 and CDR2 from the germline V gene are SGDLS and YYNGEE. The CDR3 sequence: CASSNPTGYRGELFF. In nucleotides, the CDR3 is TGTGCCAGCAGCAACCCTACAGGGTATCGCGGGGAGCTGTTTTTT.

The genes are TRBV27 and TRBJ2-7; D not certain. V was cut by 0 bases and J by 3 bases, with 6 bases left in between. Per the germline V gene, CDR1 is MNHEY and CDR2 is SMNVEV (reference sequence). The length of the CDR3 is 13 residues. CDR3 sequence: CASSLSSGYEQYF. The CDR3 region has the DNA TGTGCCAGCAGTTTATCTTCGGGCTACGAGCAGTACTTC.

This clone was observed a few times. J is TRBJ1-1 and V is TRBV5-1, with D perhaps TRBD1 (5 bases). Trimming stripped 4 bases from V and 1 base from J, with 11 bases between. The CDR3 loop spans 14 amino acids. The germline CDR1 and CDR2 sequences are SGHRS and YFSETQ. The CDR3 loop reads CASSTFGQNTEAFF. CDR3 sequence (DNA): TGCGCCAGCAGCACTTTTGGACAGAACACTGAAGCTTTCTTT.

The J gene is TRBJ1-4, the V gene TRBV4-2; no clear D gene. CDR1 and CDR2 (germline): LGHNA, YNFKEQ. The CDR3 spans 14 residues. V dropped 4 bases and J dropped 7 bases, with 13 bases sitting between them. CDR3 region: CASSPGGSVEKLFF. CDR3 nucleotides: TGTGCCAGCAGCCCGGGTGGGTCGGTTGAAAAACTGTTTTTT.

A few counts support this clone. The same CDR3 is also encoded by other DNA sequences in this sample. The chain carries TRBV5-6 and TRBJ2-1; a possible D gene is TRBD2 (7 bases). The CDR3 consists of 15 residues. V dropped 2 bases and J dropped 0 bases, with 9 bases sitting between them. Germline lookup yields CDR1 SGHDT and CDR2 YYEEEE. CDR3 nucleotide sequence: TGTGCCAGCAGCTTAGGGGGGGGCTCCTACAATGAGCAGTTCTTC. This gives the protein CASSLGGGSYNEQFF.

This chain joins TRBV19 and TRBJ1-5; D perhaps matches TRBD1 (6 bases). Trimming removed 0 bases from V and 0 bases from J, with 15 bases in between. Germline V gene data show CDR1 as LNHDA and CDR2 as SQIVND (reference sequence). CDR3 length equals 18 residues. CDR3: CASSIDRVQGYSNQPQHF. CDR3 DNA sequence: TGTGCCAGTAGTATAGATAGGGTACAGGGATATAGCAATCAGCCCCAGCATTTT.

The chain uses TRBV28 and TRBJ1-5; no definite D call. Germline V lookup: CDR1 MDHEN, CDR2 SYDVKM. Trimming removed 10 bases from V and 4 bases from J, with 20 bases in between. The CDR3 length is 15 residues. CDR3 in amino acids: CATLKAPTGNQPQHF. CDR3 nucleotides: TGTGCCACCTTAAAAGCCCCGACTGGGAATCAGCCCCAGCATTTT. The full variable domain, rest sourced from reference TRBV28 and TRBJ1-5, is DVKVTQSSRYLVKRTGEKVFLECVQDMDHENMFWYRQDPGLGLRLIYFSYDVKMKEKGDIPEGYSVSREKKERFSLILESASTNQTSMYLCATLKAPTGNQPQHFGDGTRLSIL.

This clone was observed a few times. The genes are TRBV27 and TRBJ2-1; 10 bases fit TRBD2. Germline V CDR1 and CDR2: MNHEY, SMNVEV (reference sequence). V shed 5 bases, J shed 2 bases, and the junction held 3 bases outside the gene matches. CDR3 length: 15 residues. CDR3 in amino acids: CASSRTSGAYNEQFF. CDR3 sequence (DNA): TGTGCCAGCAGTCGGACTAGCGGCGCCTACAATGAGCAGTTCTTC.

V usage is TRBV15 and J usage is TRBJ2-1, with 8 bases fitting TRBD2. The CDR3 contains 16 residues. J gave up 8 bases and V 0 bases, and 9 bases lay outside the gene matches. CDR1 is LNHNV, CDR2 YYDKDF, per germline (reference sequence). The CDR3 here is CATSREPAGARDEQFF. DNA for the CDR3: TGTGCCACCAGCAGAGAACCAGCGGGGGCCAGGGATGAGCAGTTCTTC.

This clone occurred a few times. V gene TRBV2 combines with J gene TRBJ2-6; possibly TRBD1 for D (6 bases). There are 17 residues in the CDR3. The V and J ends lost 0 bases and 0 bases respectively, with 9 bases between them. Germline-derived CDR1 and CDR2 are SNHLY and FYNNEI. The CDR3 is CASSEARGSSGANVLTF. In DNA, the CDR3 is TGTGCCAGCAGTGAAGCGAGGGGGTCCTCTGGGGCCAACGTCCTGACTTTC.

CDR3 sequence (DNA): TGTGCCACTACAGGGGGCTGGACCCAGTACTTC. This translates into CATTGGWTQYF. The V call is TRBV10-3, the J call TRBJ2-5; 9 positions agree with TRBD1. The CDR3 totals 11 residues. Germline V gives CDR1 ENHRY, CDR2 SYGVKD. V trimming: 10 bases; J trimming: 7 bases; junction bases outside the gene matches: 4.

This sequence joins TRBV27 and TRBJ1-2; D is uncertain. V lost 6 bases, J lost 6 bases, and 8 bases lay in between. CDR1 MNHEY and CDR2 SMNVEV come from the germline V gene (reference sequence). The CDR3 spans 11 residues. The CDR3 loop is CASRTSNGYTF. CDR3 bases: TGTGCCAGCAGAACTTCAAATGGCTACACCTTC.

A word on this clone: Relative to the germline gene, one junction end is altered; a read error may explain this. CDR3 sequence reads: CASSWTVDYGYTF. In nucleotides, the CDR3 is TGTGCCAGCAGTTGGACAGTTGACTACGGCTACACCTTC. This chain connects TRBV27 to TRBJ1-2, with D possibly TRBD1 on 6 matching bases. Germline CDR1 and CDR2: MNHEY and SMNVEV (reference sequence). The CDR3 has 13 residues.

V usage is TRBV6-6 and J usage is TRBJ2-3; D is unclear. This CDR3 is built from 13 residues. Germline-derived CDR1 and CDR2 are MNHNY and SVGAGI (reference sequence). V lost 2 bases and J 4 bases, leaving 7 bases between the germline ends. The CDR3 is CASSYPPADTQYF. The CDR3 DNA sequence: TGTGCCAGCAGTTACCCCCCAGCAGATACGCAGTATTTT.

This chain connects TRBV5-4 to TRBJ2-7, with D possibly matching TRBD1 (5 bases). The CDR3 spans 15 residues. V was clipped by 5 bases and J by 3 bases, with 18 bases between them. Germline CDR1 reads SGHNT; CDR2 reads YYREEE (reference sequence). CDR3 sequence (DNA): TGTGCCAGCAGGAAAGTCGGACACGAGAGCTACGAGCAGTACTTC. The encoded protein is CASRKVGHESYEQYF.

On this clone: A much larger clone is a single base away; this may be a read error. V gene TRBV11-1 combines with J gene TRBJ2-1; TRBD1 is a possible D gene (5 bases). This CDR3 is built from 12 residues. V shed 6 bases and J shed 4 bases, with 7 bases lying between them. Germline V gives CDR1 SGHAT, CDR2 FQDESV (reference sequence). The CDR3 is CASSRGYNEQFF. The CDR3 DNA sequence: TGTGCCAGCAGTAGGGGTTACAATGAGCAGTTCTTC.

The rearrangement joins TRBV4-2 to TRBJ2-7; 8 positions agree with TRBD2. Trimming cost V 4 bases and J 7 bases; bases outside gene matches: 9. CDR1 is LGHNA and CDR2 is YNFKEQ in the germline V gene. CDR3 length equals 14 residues. This chain's CDR3 is CASSPRGAGGEQYF. The CDR3 DNA reads as TGTGCCAGCAGCCCGCGGGGGGCCGGCGGAGAGCAGTACTTC.

The chain is built from TRBV23-1 and TRBJ1-4; 7 bases line up with TRBD1. TRBV23-1 is annotated as an ORF whose role is uncertain. V lost 4 bases to trimming and J lost 4 bases; unmatched junction nucleotides: 6. The CDR3 totals 15 residues. In DNA, the CDR3 is TGCGCCAGCAGTCCCCGGGGACAGCTTAATGAAAAACTGTTTTTT. Its translation is CASSPRGQLNEKLFF.

This chain connects TRBV7-6 to TRBJ2-1; 8 bases match TRBD2. V lost 2 bases, J lost 6 bases, and 15 bases stayed unmatched. The CDR3 is 18 residues long. Germline CDR1 reads SGHVS; CDR2 reads FNYEAQ. The CDR3 DNA reads TGTGCCAGCAGCTTAAGAGACGCGGGGGGCCTAGTCTCCAATGAGCAGTTCTTC. Translated, it gives CASSLRDAGGLVSNEQFF.

This clone occurred a few times. The gene calls are TRBV4-3 and TRBJ2-1, with 10 bases identical to TRBD2. Germline-derived CDR1 and CDR2 are LGHNA and YSLEER. This CDR3 region has 16 residues. The V gene end was trimmed by 2 bases and the J gene end by 9 bases; junction bases not matched to a gene: 10. The chain's CDR3 is CASSQWSAGGPGEQFF. In nucleotides, the CDR3 is TGCGCCAGCAGCCAATGGTCAGCGGGGGGGCCCGGTGAGCAGTTCTTC.

The rearrangement uses TRBV5-1 and TRBJ2-5, with no clear D. The V end was cut by 0 bases, the J end by 3 bases, with 6 bases between. The CDR3 is 13 residues long. Per germline, CDR1 SGHRS and CDR2 YFSETQ. The CDR3 reads CASSLAVEETQYF. CDR3 in DNA: TGCGCCAGCAGCTTGGCAGTGGAAGAGACCCAGTACTTC.

This chain links TRBV27 with TRBJ2-1, with TRBD1 identical over 7 bases. Trimming at V came to 2 bases and at J to 0 bases, leaving 4 bases not matched to a gene. The CDR3 length is 16 residues. CDR1 MNHEY and CDR2 SMNVEV come from the germline V gene (reference sequence). The CDR3 DNA reads TGTGCCAGCAGTTTAGGTGGGGACAGCTCCTACAATGAGCAGTTCTTC. It is translated as CASSLGGDSSYNEQFF.

This clone was counted between two and nine times. This chain uses TRBV6-6 with TRBJ1-2; 10 nucleotides match TRBD1. V was clipped by 4 bases and J by 4 bases; unmatched bases: 9. This CDR3 has 16 amino acids. CDR1 is MNHNY, CDR2 SVGAGI, per germline (reference sequence). CDR3 DNA sequence: TGTGCCAGCAGTTCTCGGACAGGGGGGAGCCTCTATGGCTACACCTTC. Its translation: CASSSRTGGSLYGYTF.

About this clone: One end of the junction fails to match germline, which may point to a read error. The rearrangement joins TRBV11-2 to TRBJ2-1; 14 bases line up with TRBD2. Germline V lookup: CDR1 SGHAT, CDR2 FQNNGV. The CDR3 totals 19 residues. This chain's CDR3 is CASSLIVPGGTSGGLMVLF. CDR3 sequence (DNA): TGTGCCAGCAGCCTCATAGTTCCAGGCGGGACTAGCGGGGGCCTTATGGTCCTCTTC.

The genes are TRBV27 and TRBJ2-7, with TRBD1 matching over 8 bases. The CDR3 contains 14 residues. CDR1 is MNHEY and CDR2 is SMNVEV in the germline V gene (reference sequence). Trimming at V came to 0 bases and at J to 4 bases, leaving 2 bases not matched to a gene. CDR3 sequence reads: CASSLSRGPYEQYF. In nucleotides, the CDR3 is TGTGCCAGCAGTTTATCCAGGGGGCCGTACGAGCAGTACTTC.